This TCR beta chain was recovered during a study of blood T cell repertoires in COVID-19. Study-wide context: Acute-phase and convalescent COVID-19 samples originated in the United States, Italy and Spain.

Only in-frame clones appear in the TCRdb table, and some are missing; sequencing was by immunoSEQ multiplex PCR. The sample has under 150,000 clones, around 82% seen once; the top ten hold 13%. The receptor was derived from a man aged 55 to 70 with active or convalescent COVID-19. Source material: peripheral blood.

In DNA form, the CDR3 reads TGTGCCAGCAAGGTAGCATTTCAAGAGACCCAGTACTTC. This sequence encodes CASKVAFQETQYF. V and J are TRBV2 and TRBJ2-5; no firm D call. In germline, CDR1 is SNHLY, CDR2 FYNNEI. The CDR3 contains 13 residues. Trimming pared 7 bases from V and 2 bases from J, leaving 11 bases between.